This TCR beta chain came from a study of OX40 agonist ivuxolimab in advanced cancers. CDR3 length: 14 amino acids. Germline V CDR1 and CDR2: LGHNT, FRNRAP. Trimming took off 5 bases at V and 0 bases at J, with 8 bases between the two ends. This clone was picked up one time. Using immunoSEQ multiplex PCR, the repertoire was profiled, and TCRdb retains in-frame clones only, with some absent. The sample lists 73,000 or so clones, roughly 80% occurring once. The source was CD4+ or CD8+ T cells sorted from blood, collected in a trial of the OX40 agonist ivuxolimab. This TCR came from an adult with an advanced solid tumor such as melanoma, head and neck, liver or kidney cancer. This chain joins TRBV12-5 and TRBJ2-1; D is possibly TRBD2 (6 bases). CDR3 region: CASGGRDSYNEQFF. Here the CDR3 DNA reads TGTGCTAGTGGTGGGCGGGACTCCTACAATGAGCAGTTCTTC.